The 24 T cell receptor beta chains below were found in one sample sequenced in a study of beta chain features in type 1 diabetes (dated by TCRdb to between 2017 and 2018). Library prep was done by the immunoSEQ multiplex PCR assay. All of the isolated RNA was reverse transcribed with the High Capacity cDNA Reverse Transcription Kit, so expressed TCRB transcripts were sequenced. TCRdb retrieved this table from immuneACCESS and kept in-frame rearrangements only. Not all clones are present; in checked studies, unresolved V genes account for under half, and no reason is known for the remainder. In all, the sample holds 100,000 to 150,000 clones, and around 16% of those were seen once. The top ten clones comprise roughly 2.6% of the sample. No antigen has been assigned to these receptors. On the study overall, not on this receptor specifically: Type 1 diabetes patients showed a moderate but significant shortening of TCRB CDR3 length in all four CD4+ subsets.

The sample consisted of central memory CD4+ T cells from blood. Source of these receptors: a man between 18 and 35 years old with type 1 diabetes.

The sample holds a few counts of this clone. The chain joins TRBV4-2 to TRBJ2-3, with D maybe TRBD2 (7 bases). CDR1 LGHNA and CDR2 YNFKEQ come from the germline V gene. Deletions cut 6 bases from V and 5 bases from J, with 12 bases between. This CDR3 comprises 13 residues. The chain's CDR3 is CASSKGGVDTQYF. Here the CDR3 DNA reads TGTGCCAGCAGTAAAGGGGGGGTAGATACGCAGTATTTT.

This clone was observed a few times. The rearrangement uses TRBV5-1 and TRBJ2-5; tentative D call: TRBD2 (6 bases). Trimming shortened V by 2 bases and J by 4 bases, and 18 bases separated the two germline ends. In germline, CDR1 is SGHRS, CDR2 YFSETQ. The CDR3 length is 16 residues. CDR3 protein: CASSLSRGDSTETQYF. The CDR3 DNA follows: TGCGCCAGCAGCTTAAGTCGCGGGGACTCCACAGAGACCCAGTACTTC.

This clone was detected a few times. The CDR3 nucleotides read TGTGCCATCAGTGAATCAAGGGGCCTGAACACTGAAGCTTTCTTT. It codes for CAISESRGLNTEAFF. This chain connects TRBV10-3 to TRBJ1-1; TRBD1 is a possible D gene (5 bases). Germline V gives CDR1 ENHRY, CDR2 SYGVKD. The CDR3 spans 15 residues. V was pared by 3 bases and J by 0 bases, with 11 bases between.

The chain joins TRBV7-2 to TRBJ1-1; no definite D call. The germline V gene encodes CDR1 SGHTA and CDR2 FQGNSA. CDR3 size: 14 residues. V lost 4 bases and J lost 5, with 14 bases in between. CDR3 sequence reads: CASSSLSGVTEAFF. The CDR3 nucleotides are TGTGCCAGCAGCTCCCTTAGTGGGGTTACTGAAGCTTTCTTT.

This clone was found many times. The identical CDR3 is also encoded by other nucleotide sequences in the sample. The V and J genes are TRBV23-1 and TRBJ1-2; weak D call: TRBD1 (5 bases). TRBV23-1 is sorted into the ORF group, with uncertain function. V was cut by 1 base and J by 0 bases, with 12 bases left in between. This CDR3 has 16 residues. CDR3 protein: CASSQFQGLPNYGYTF. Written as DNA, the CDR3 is TGCGCCAGCAGTCAATTTCAGGGTCTCCCTAACTATGGCTACACCTTC.

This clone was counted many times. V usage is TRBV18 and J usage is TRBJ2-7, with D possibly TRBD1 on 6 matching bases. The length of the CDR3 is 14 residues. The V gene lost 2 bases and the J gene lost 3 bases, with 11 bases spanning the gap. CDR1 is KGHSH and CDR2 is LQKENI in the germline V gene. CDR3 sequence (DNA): TGTGCCAGCTCACCAGTTTCGACAGGCTACGAGCAGTACTTC. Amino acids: CASSPVSTGYEQYF. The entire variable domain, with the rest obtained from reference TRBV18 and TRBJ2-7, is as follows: NAGVMQNPRHLVRRRGQEARLRCSPMKGHSHVYWYRQLPEEGLKFMVYLQKENIIDESGMPKERFSAEFPKEGPSILRIQQVVRGDSAAYFCASSPVSTGYEQYFGPGTRLTVT.

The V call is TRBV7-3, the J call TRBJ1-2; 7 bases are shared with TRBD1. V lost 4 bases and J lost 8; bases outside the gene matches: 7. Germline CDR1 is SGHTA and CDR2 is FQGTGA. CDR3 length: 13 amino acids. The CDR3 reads CASSSSTGLGYTF. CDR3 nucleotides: TGTGCCAGCAGCTCTTCGACAGGGTTGGGCTACACCTTC.

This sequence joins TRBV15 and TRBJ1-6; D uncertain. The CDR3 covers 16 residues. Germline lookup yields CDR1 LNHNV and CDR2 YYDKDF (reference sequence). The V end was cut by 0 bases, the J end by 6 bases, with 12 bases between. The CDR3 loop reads CATSREGYPLNSPLHF. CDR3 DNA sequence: TGTGCCACCAGCAGAGAGGGGTATCCCCTTAATTCACCCCTCCACTTT.

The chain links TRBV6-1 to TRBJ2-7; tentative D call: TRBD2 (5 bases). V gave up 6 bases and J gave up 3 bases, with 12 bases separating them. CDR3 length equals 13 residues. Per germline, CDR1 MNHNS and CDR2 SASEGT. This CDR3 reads CASRGLMDYEQYF. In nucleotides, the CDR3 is TGTGCCAGCAGAGGACTCATGGACTACGAGCAGTACTTC.

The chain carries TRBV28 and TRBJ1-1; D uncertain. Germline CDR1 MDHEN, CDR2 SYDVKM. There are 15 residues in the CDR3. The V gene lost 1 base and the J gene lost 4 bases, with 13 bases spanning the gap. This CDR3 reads CASSLYTTGSTEAFF. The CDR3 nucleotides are TGTGCCAGCAGTTTATACACTACTGGTTCCACTGAAGCTTTCTTT.

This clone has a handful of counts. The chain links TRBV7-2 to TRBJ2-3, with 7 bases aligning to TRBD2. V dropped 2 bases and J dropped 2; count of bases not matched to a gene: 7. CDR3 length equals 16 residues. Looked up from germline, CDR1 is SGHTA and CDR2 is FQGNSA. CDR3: CASSLRASGITDTQYF. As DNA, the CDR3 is TGTGCCAGCAGCTTACGGGCTAGCGGTATCACAGATACGCAGTATTTT.

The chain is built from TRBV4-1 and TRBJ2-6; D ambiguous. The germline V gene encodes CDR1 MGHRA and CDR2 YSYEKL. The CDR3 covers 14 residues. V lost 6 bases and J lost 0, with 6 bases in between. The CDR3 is CASSVSSGANVLTF. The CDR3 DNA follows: TGCGCCAGCAGTGTTAGCTCTGGGGCCAACGTCCTGACTTTC.

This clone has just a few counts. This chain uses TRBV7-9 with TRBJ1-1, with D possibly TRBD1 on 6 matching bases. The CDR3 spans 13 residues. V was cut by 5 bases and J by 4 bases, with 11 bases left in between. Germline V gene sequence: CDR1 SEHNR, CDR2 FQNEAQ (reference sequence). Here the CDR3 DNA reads TGTGCCAGCAGCGTTGGGGGGCCCACTGAAGCTTTCTTT. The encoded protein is CASSVGGPTEAFF. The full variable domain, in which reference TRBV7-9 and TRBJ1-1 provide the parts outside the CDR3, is DTGVSQNPRHKITKRGQNVTFRCDPISEHNRLYWYRQTLGQGPEFLTYFQNEAQLEKSRLLSDRFSAERPKGSFSTLEIQRTEQGDSAMYLCASSVGGPTEAFFGQGTRLTVV.

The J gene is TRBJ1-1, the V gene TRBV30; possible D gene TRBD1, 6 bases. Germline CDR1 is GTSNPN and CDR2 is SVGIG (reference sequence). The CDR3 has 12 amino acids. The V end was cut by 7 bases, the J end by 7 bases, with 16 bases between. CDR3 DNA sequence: TGTGCCTACCGACATGAGGGGGGTGAAGCTTTCTTT. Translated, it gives CAYRHEGGEAFF.

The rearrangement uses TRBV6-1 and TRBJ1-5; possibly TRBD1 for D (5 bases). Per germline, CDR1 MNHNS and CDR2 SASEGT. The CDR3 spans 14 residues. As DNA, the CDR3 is TGTGCTACTCAACAGGAGTTAGGCAATCAGCCCCAGCATTTT. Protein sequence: CATQQELGNQPQHF.

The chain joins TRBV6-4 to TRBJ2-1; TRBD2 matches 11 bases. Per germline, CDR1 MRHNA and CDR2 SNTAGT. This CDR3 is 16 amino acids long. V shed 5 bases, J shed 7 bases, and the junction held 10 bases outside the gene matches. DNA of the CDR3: TGTGCCAGCAGTCCCGAACTAGCGGGAGTATTTAATGAGCAGTTCTTC. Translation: CASSPELAGVFNEQFF.

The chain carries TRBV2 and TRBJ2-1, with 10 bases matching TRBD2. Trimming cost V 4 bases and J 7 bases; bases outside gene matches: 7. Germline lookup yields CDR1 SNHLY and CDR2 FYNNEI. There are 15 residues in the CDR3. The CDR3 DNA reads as TGTGCCAGCAGTGTCTTACTAGCGGGAAGTAATGAGCAGTTCTTC. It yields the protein CASSVLLAGSNEQFF.

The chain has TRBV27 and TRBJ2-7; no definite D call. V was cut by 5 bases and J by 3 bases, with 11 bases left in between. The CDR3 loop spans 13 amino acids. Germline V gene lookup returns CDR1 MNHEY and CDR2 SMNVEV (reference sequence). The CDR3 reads CASSRDTLYEQYF. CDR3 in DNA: TGTGCCAGCAGTCGCGACACCCTCTACGAGCAGTACTTC.

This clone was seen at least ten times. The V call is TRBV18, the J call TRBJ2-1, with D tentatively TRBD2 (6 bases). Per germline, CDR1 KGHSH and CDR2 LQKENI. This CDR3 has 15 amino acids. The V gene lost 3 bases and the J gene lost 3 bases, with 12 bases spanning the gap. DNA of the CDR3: TGTGCCAGCTCACCCTCTACCGGGAGCTACAATGAGCAGTTCTTC. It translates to CASSPSTGSYNEQFF.

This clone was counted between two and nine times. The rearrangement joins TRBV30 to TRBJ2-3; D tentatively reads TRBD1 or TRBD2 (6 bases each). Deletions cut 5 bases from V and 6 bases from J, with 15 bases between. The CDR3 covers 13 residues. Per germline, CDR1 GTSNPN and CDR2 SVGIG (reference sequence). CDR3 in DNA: TGTGCCTGGGCGGGACAATTAACGGATACGCAGTATTTT. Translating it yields CAWAGQLTDTQYF.

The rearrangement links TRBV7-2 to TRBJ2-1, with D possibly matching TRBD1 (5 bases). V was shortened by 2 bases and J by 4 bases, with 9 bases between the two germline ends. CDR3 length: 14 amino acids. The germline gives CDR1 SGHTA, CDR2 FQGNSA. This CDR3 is CASSLTGLYNEQFF. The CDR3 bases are TGTGCCAGCAGCTTAACAGGCCTTTACAATGAGCAGTTCTTC.

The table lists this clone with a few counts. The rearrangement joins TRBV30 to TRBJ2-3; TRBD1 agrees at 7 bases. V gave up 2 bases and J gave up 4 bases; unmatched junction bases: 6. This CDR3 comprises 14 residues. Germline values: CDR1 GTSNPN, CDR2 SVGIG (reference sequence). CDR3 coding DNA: TGTGCCTGGAGTAACAGGGGACCGGCAGATACGCAGTATTTT. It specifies CAWSNRGPADTQYF.

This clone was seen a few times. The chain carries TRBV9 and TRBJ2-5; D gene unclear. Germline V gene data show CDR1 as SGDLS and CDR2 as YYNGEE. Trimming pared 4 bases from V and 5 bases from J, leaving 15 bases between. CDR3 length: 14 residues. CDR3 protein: CASSPRPPAETQYF. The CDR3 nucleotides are TGTGCCAGCAGCCCGCGACCGCCGGCGGAGACCCAGTACTTC. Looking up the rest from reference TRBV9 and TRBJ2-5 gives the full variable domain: DSGVTQTPKHLITATGQRVTLRCSPRSGDLSVYWYQQSLDQGLQFLIQYYNGEERAKGNILERFSAQQFPDLHSELNLSSLELGDSALYFCASSPRPPAETQYFGPGTRLLVL.

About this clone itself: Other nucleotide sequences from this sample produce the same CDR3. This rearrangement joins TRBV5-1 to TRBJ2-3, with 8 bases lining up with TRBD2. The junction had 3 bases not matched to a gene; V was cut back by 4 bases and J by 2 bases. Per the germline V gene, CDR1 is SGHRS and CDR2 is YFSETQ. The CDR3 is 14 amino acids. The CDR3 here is CASSLGLATDTQYF. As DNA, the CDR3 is TGCGCCAGCAGCCTAGGACTAGCCACAGATACGCAGTATTTT.